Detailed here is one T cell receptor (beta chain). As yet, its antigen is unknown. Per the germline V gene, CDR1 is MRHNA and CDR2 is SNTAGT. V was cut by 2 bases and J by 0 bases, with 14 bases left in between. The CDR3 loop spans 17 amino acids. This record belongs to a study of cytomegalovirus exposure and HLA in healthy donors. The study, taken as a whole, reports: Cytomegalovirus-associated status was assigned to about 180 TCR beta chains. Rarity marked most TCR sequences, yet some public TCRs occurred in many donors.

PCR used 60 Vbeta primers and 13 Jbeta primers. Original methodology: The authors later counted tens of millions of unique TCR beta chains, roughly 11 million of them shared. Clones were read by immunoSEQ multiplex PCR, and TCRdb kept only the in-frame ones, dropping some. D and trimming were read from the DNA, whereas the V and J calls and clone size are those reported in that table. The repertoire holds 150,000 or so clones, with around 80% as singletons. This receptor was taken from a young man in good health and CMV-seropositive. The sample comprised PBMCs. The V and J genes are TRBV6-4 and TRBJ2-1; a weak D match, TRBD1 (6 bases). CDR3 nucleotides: TGTGCCAGCAGTGACCTATTCACAGGGAGCTCCTACAATGAGCAGTTCTTC. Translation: CASSDLFTGSSYNEQFF.